This entry describes one TCR beta chain. The antigen remains unidentified. Profiling relied on immunoSEQ multiplex PCR, and the TCRdb table lists in-frame clones only, not all of them. The data show more than 150,000 clones, approximately 91% seen once. The CDR3 contains 13 residues. V was pared by 9 bases and J by 7 bases, with 17 bases between. Germline V gene data show CDR1 as SGHRS and CDR2 as YFSETQ. This record comes from a study of T cell responses to AZD1222 COVID-19 vaccine. General study findings and limits: Repertoire sampling was restricted to post-peak T cell response timepoints. White British ancestry dominated among donors, who included more females, and clonal diversity was possibly underestimated. Spike-specific TCR repertoires showed rising breadth and depth after two AZD1222 doses.

This clonotype was sampled from an adult in good health. This chain connects TRBV5-1 to TRBJ2-1; tentatively, D is TRBD2 (5 bases). Source: peripheral blood, taken on day 0 of AZD1222 vaccination. Here the CDR3 DNA reads TGCGCCACCAGGATAAATAGCGCGAATGAGCAGTTCTTC. Its protein is CATRINSANEQFF.